This T cell receptor (beta chain) comes out of a study of cytomegalovirus exposure and HLA in healthy donors. Turning to the study itself: There were 75 million to 95 million unique TCRs (from HLA-typed donors) in an early data release.

At collection, donors were nominally healthy, but unrecorded immune exposures were probable. Notes on the study in general: A later analysis reportedly found fewer N-insertions in an Asian-associated ancestry cluster than the roughly 730-donor mean. A later analysis reported that several of the most significant clusters appeared to be linked to common viral pathogens, among them Epstein-Barr virus.

Turning to this clone: Its antigen remains unknown.

The germline CDR1 and CDR2 sequences are SGHDN and FVKESK. The CDR3 has 19 amino acids. The ends were cut back, 0 bases at V and 5 bases at J, with 23 bases in the middle. Primers included in the PCR were 60 Vbeta and 13 Jbeta primers. This table comes from immunoSEQ multiplex PCR, and its TCRdb copy is limited to in-frame clones, with some not included. This sample has roughly 90,000 clones, with around 90% found just once. The source is a man younger than 30 in good health and CMV-seronegative. The chain links TRBV14 to TRBJ2-1, with a possible D match to TRBD1 (6 bases). Sequenced sample: PBMCs. CDR3 protein: CASSQDLLKKNRDHNEQFF. The CDR3 DNA reads as TGTGCCAGCAGCCAAGATCTCCTAAAAAAAAACAGGGATCACAATGAGCAGTTCTTC.